The 20 T cell receptor beta chains listed next were all sequenced from one sample in a study of cytomegalovirus exposure and HLA in healthy donors. Both 60 Vbeta primers and 13 Jbeta primers went into the PCR. Using immunoSEQ multiplex PCR, the repertoire was profiled, and TCRdb retains in-frame clones only, with some absent. Of roughly 120,000 clones in the sample, less than 85% were seen once. The source material was PBMCs. The receptor set was obtained from a man in his thirties or forties in good health and CMV-seronegative.

The chain has TRBV23-1 and TRBJ2-5; 8 nucleotides agree with TRBD2. TRBV23-1 is treated as an ORF (open reading frame) with a function not yet certain. V dropped 0 bases and J dropped 5; count of bases not matched to a gene: 8. The CDR3 totals 16 residues. In DNA form, the CDR3 reads TGCGCCAGCAGTCAATCCCATGCGGGAGGTCTGGAGACCCAGTACTTC. Translation: CASSQSHAGGLETQYF.

This clone appeared once. The rearrangement links TRBV19 to TRBJ2-6; D is possibly TRBD2 (6 bases). V was shortened by 5 bases and J by 4 bases, with 9 bases between the two germline ends. Germline CDR1 and CDR2: LNHDA and SQIVND (reference sequence). This CDR3 region has 14 residues. DNA of the CDR3: TGTGCCAGTAGTTGGGGGGACGGGGCCAACGTCCTGACTTTC. Amino acids: CASSWGDGANVLTF.

The gene calls are TRBV6-5 and TRBJ1-3; D not certain. This CDR3 region has 16 residues. Trimming took off 4 bases at V and 6 bases at J, with 19 bases between the two ends. Germline lookup yields CDR1 MNHEY and CDR2 SVGAGI. CDR3 nucleotides: TGTGCCAGCAGTTCACACAGTGGTGCGAACCCAAACACCATATATTTT. It translates to CASSSHSGANPNTIYF.

The genes are TRBV11-2 and TRBJ1-1; TRBD1 might be the D (6 bases). The CDR3 extends over 15 amino acids. From germline, CDR1 is SGHAT and CDR2 FQNNGV. Between the trimmed V and J ends, which lost 2 bases and 0 bases, there was a span of 10 bases. The CDR3 nucleotides read TGTGCCAGCAGCTTAAGGGGACAAATGAACACTGAAGCTTTCTTT. Translated, it gives CASSLRGQMNTEAFF.

Only one count was recorded for this clone. CDR3 region: CASRSGIGAGNTIYF. CDR3 DNA: TGTGCCAGCCGGTCGGGGATTGGAGCTGGAAACACCATATATTTT. The chain couples TRBV6-5 to TRBJ1-3; D is unclear. CDR3 length: 15 amino acids. The ends were cut back, 8 bases at V and 2 bases at J, with 16 bases in the middle. Germline lookup yields CDR1 MNHEY and CDR2 SVGAGI.

In regard to this clone: One end of the junction fails to match germline, which may point to a read error. CDR3 bases: TGTGCCAGCAGTGGGATTGGGACAGAGCAAGAGACCCAGCACTTC. As protein: CASSGIGTEQETQHF. The rearrangement joins TRBV2 to TRBJ2-5; 7 bases are shared with TRBD1. In germline, CDR1 is SNHLY, CDR2 FYNNEI. The CDR3 is 15 amino acids.

The V call is TRBV28, the J call TRBJ2-2; no firm D call. The CDR3 extends over 11 amino acids. V was shortened by 4 bases and J by 8 bases, with 5 bases between the two germline ends. In germline, CDR1 is MDHEN, CDR2 SYDVKM. The CDR3 nucleotides are TGTGCCAGCAGTTCCCAGGGGGAGCTGTTTTTT. The encoded protein is CASSSQGELFF.

The chain uses TRBV29-1 and TRBJ2-3, with D possibly matching TRBD2 (6 bases). The CDR3 sequence is 13 residues long. Germline V CDR1 and CDR2: SQVTM, ANQGSEA. V was pared by 3 bases and J by 1 base, with 8 bases between. The CDR3 is CSVEEGGTDTQYF. CDR3 DNA: TGCAGCGTTGAGGAGGGCGGCACAGATACGCAGTATTTT.

The chain combines TRBV9 with TRBJ2-1; perhaps TRBD2 as D (6 bases). The CDR3 covers 13 residues. V was clipped by 0 bases and J by 8 bases, with 9 bases between them. The germline gives CDR1 SGDLS, CDR2 YYNGEE. The CDR3 bases are TGTGCCAGCAGCGTAGGCGGGGAGGATGAGCAGTTCTTC. Translating gives CASSVGGEDEQFF.

This rearrangement joins TRBV7-2 to TRBJ1-1; TRBD1 might be the D (6 bases). This CDR3 is 13 amino acids long. The germline V and J ends were trimmed by 5 bases and 4 bases, with 11 bases remaining between them. Germline CDR1 is SGHTA and CDR2 is FQGNSA. CDR3 DNA sequence: TGTGCCAGCAGCCGCGACAGGTCCACTGAAGCTTTCTTT. It translates to CASSRDRSTEAFF.

The chain employs TRBV27 and TRBJ2-3; TRBD1 matches 7 bases. The trim removed 5 bases at V and 0 bases at J, leaving 5 bases unmatched. The CDR3 is made up of 15 amino acids. The germline V gene has CDR1 MNHEY and CDR2 SMNVEV (reference sequence). DNA for the CDR3: TGTGCCAGCAGTCCCGGGACAGATAGCACAGATACGCAGTATTTT. It encodes CASSPGTDSTDTQYF.

In nucleotides, the CDR3 is TGCGCCAGCAGCCAAGGAGGAGTCGCCTATGGCTACACCTTC. This codes for CASSQGGVAYGYTF. The chain recombines TRBV4-1 with TRBJ1-2; D call uncertain. CDR1 is MGHRA, CDR2 YSYEKL, per germline. This CDR3 comprises 14 residues. Deletions cut 1 base from V and 4 bases from J, with 10 bases between.

The CDR3 loop is CASSPWTVNNEQFF. The CDR3 DNA reads TGTGCCAGCAGCCCATGGACAGTTAACAATGAGCAGTTCTTC. This chain connects TRBV14 to TRBJ2-1; perhaps TRBD1 as D (6 bases). The V gene's germline CDR1 is SGHDN and CDR2 FVKESK. This CDR3 comprises 14 residues. V gave up 4 bases and J gave up 5 bases, with 12 bases separating them.

J is TRBJ2-1 and V is TRBV5-1; no clear D. This CDR3 comprises 14 residues. CDR1 is SGHRS, CDR2 YFSETQ, per germline. Trimming took 6 bases from V and 9 from J, leaving 19 bases between them. The CDR3 DNA reads TGCGCCAGCACTCAAGTTATTGGCCCTTCTGAGCAGTTCTTC. It is translated as CASTQVIGPSEQFF.

This clone appeared once. V gene TRBV9 combines with J gene TRBJ2-1; 8 bases match TRBD2. The germline CDR1 and CDR2 sequences are SGDLS and YYNGEE. The ends lost 3 bases at V and 4 bases at J; junction bases unmatched: 3. The CDR3 runs 14 residues. The CDR3 bases are TGTGCCAGCAGCGAGGGGACTAGTTACAATGAGCAGTTCTTC. This encodes CASSEGTSYNEQFF. Filled out from reference TRBV9 and TRBJ2-1, the complete variable domain reads DSGVTQTPKHLITATGQRVTLRCSPRSGDLSVYWYQQSLDQGLQFLIQYYNGEERAKGNILERFSAQQFPDLHSELNLSSLELGDSALYFCASSEGTSYNEQFFGPGTRLTVL.

V usage is TRBV9 and J usage is TRBJ2-5; D is possibly TRBD2 (5 bases). The V end lost 4 bases, the J end lost 4 bases, and 17 bases lay between the germline ends. The CDR3 loop spans 15 amino acids. Germline V gives CDR1 SGDLS, CDR2 YYNGEE. The DNA for the CDR3 is TGTGCCAGCAGCCCCCGGGGTAGCGTGGGAGAGACCCAGTACTTC. Translation: CASSPRGSVGETQYF.

V gene TRBV28 combines with J gene TRBJ1-2; D might be TRBD1 (5 bases). This CDR3 contains 14 residues. V lost 2 bases to trimming and J lost 5 bases, with 12 bases between them. Germline values: CDR1 MDHEN, CDR2 SYDVKM. For the CDR3, the DNA is TGTGCCAGCAGTTTACAGCGGGGCGGTTATGGCTACACCTTC. It encodes CASSLQRGGYGYTF.

V is TRBV28 and J is TRBJ2-6, with a tentative D call TRBD1 (6 bases). This CDR3 is 15 amino acids long. The V gene's germline CDR1 is MDHEN and CDR2 SYDVKM. Trimming left V 7 bases short and J 3 bases short, with 13 bases between. CDR3 region: CASTQQGGGANVLTF. In DNA, the CDR3 is TGTGCCAGCACCCAGCAAGGGGGTGGGGCCAACGTCCTGACTTTC. Full variable domain (missing parts from reference TRBV28 and TRBJ2-6): DVKVTQSSRYLVKRTGEKVFLECVQDMDHENMFWYRQDPGLGLRLIYFSYDVKMKEKGDIPEGYSVSREKKERFSLILESASTNQTSMYLCASTQQGGGANVLTFGAGSRLTVL.

The rearrangement links TRBV7-8 to TRBJ2-1; weak D call: TRBD2 (5 bases). Trimming removed 4 bases from V and 3 bases from J, with 13 bases in between. The CDR3 is 15 residues long. Germline assignment: CDR1 SGHVS and CDR2 FQNEAQ. For the CDR3, the DNA is TGTGCCAGCAGCTCTGGACTCCGTTTCTACAATGAGCAGTTCTTC. Its translation: CASSSGLRFYNEQFF.

V gene TRBV28 combines with J gene TRBJ2-5, with 13 bases lining up with TRBD2. Germline V gene sequence: CDR1 MDHEN, CDR2 SYDVKM. There are 15 residues in the CDR3. Unmatched junction bases numbered 5, after V lost 5 bases and J lost 5 bases. Here the CDR3 reads CASSRTSGSTETQYF. CDR3 DNA sequence: TGTGCCAGCAGTAGGACTAGCGGGAGTACTGAGACCCAGTACTTC.